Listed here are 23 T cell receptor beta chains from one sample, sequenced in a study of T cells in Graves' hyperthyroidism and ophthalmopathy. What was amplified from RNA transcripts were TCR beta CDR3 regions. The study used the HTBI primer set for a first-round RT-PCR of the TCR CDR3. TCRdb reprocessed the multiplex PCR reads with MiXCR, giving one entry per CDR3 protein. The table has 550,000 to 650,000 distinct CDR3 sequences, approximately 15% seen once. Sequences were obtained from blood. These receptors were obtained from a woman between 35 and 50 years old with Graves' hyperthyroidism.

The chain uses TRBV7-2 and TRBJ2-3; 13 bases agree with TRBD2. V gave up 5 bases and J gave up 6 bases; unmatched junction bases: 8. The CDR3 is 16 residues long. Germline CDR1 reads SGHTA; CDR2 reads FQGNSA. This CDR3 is CASSTTSGRAWDTQYF. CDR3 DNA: TGTGCCAGCAGCACAACTAGCGGGAGGGCCTGGGATACGCAGTATTTT.

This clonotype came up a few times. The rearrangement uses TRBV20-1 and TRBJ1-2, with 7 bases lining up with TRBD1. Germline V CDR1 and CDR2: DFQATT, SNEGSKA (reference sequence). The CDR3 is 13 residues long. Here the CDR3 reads CRRGDSKNYGYTF. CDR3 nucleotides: TGCAGGCGGGGGGACAGCAAGAACTATGGCTACACCTTC.

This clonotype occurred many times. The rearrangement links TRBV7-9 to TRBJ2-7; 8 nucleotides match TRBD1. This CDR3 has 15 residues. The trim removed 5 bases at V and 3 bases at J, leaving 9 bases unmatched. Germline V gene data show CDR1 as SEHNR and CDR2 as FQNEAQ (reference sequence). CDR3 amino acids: CASSPTGDKSYEQYF. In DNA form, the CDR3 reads TGTGCCAGCAGCCCGACAGGGGATAAAAGCTACGAGCAGTACTTC.

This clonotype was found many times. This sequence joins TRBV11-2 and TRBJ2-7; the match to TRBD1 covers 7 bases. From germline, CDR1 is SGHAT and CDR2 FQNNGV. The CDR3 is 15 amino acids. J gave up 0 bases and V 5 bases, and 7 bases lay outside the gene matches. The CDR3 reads CASSKPGQSSYEQYF. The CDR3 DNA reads TGTGCCAGCAGCAAGCCGGGACAGAGCTCCTACGAGCAGTACTTC.

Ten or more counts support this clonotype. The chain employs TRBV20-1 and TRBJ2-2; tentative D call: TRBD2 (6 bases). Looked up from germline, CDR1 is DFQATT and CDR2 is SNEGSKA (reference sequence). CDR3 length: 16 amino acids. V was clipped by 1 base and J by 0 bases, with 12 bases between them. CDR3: CSARGTNGTNTGELFF. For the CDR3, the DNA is TGCAGTGCTAGAGGGACTAACGGGACGAACACCGGGGAGCTGTTTTTT.

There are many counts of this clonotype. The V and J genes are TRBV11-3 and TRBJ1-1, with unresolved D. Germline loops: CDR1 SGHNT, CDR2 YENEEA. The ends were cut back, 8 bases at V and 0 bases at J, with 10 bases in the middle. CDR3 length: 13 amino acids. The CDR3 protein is CASAVVVNTEAFF. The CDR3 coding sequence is TGTGCCAGCGCAGTAGTGGTGAACACTGAAGCTTTCTTT.

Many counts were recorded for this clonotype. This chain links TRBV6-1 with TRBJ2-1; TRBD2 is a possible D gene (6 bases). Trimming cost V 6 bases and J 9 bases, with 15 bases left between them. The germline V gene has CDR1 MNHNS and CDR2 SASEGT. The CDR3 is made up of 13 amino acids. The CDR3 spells CASRAHGRGEQFF. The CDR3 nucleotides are TGTGCCAGCAGGGCCCACGGGAGAGGTGAGCAGTTCTTC.

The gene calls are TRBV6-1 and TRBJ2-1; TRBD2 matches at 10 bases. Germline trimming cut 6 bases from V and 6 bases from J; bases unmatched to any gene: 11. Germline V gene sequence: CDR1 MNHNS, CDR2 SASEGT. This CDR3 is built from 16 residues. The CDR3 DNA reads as TGTGCCAGCAGCTCAAAGCGGGAGGGGGCTGGCAATGAGCAGTTCTTC. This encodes CASSSKREGAGNEQFF.

The CDR3 sequence: CASNKESRGYTF. In DNA, the CDR3 is TGTGCCAGCAATAAGGAGTCTCGAGGCTACACCTTC. The chain couples TRBV28 to TRBJ1-2, with no clear D. Deletions cut 7 bases from V and 8 bases from J, with 14 bases between. Germline V CDR1 and CDR2: MDHEN, SYDVKM. The CDR3 runs 12 residues.

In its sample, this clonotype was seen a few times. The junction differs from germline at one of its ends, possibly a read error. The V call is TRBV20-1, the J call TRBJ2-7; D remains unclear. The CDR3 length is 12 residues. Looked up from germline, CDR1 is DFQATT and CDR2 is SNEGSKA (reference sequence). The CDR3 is CSASGLKYEQCF. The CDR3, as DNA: TGCAGTGCTAGCGGCTTGAAGTACGAGCAGTGCTTC.

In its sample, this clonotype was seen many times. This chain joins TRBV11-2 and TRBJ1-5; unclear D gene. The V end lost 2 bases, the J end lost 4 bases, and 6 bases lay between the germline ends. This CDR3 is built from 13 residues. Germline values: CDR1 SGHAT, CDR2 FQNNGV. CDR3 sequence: CASSLWENQPQHF. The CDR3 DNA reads TGTGCCAGCAGCTTATGGGAAAATCAGCCCCAGCATTTT.

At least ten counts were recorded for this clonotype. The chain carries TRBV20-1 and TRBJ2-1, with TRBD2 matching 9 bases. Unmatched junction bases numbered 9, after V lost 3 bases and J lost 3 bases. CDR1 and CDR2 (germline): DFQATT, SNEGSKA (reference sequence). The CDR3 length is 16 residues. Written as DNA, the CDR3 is TGCAGTGCTAGGGCAGCGGGAGGAACATACTACAATGAGCAGTTCTTC. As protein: CSARAAGGTYYNEQFF.

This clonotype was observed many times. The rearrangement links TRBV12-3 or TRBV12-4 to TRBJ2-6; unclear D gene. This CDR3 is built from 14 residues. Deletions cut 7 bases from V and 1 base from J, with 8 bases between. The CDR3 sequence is CASTDRSGANVLTF. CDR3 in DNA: TGTGCCAGCACCGACCGTTCTGGGGCCAACGTCCTGACTTTC.

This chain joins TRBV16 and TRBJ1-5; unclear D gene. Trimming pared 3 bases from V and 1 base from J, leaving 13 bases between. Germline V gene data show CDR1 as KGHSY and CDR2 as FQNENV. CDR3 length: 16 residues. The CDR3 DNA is TGTGCCAGCAGCCACCCGCCGGGTGGAAGCAATCAGCCCCAGCATTTT. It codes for CASSHPPGGSNQPQHF.

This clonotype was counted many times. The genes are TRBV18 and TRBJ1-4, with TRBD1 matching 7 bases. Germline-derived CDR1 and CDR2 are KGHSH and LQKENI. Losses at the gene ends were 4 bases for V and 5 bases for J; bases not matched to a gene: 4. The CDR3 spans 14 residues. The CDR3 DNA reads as TGTGCCAGCTCACGACAGGGATGGAATGAAAAACTGTTTTTT. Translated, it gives CASSRQGWNEKLFF.

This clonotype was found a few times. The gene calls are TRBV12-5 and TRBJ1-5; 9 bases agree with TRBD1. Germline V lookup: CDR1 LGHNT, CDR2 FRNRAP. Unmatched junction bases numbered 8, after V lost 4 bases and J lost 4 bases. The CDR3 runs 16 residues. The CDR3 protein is CASGSGTGLENQPQHF. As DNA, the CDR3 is TGTGCTAGTGGTTCCGGGACAGGGTTGGAGAATCAGCCCCAGCATTTT.

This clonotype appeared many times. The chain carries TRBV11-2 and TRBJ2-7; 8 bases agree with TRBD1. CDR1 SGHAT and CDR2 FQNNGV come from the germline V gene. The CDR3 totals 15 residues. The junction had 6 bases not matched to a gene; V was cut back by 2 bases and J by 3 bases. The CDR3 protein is CASSLYSTGDYEQYF. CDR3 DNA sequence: TGTGCCAGCAGCTTATACTCGACAGGGGACTACGAGCAGTACTTC.

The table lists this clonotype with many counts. CDR3 nucleotides: TGTGCCAGCAGGACGGGACTAGCGGAAAACACAGATACGCAGTATTTT. Amino acid sequence: CASRTGLAENTDTQYF. The V gene is TRBV2, the J gene TRBJ2-3; 11 nucleotides align to TRBD2. Germline CDR1 and CDR2: SNHLY and FYNNEI. Trimming took 6 bases from V and 2 from J; bases not matched to a gene: 7. The CDR3 sequence is 16 residues long.

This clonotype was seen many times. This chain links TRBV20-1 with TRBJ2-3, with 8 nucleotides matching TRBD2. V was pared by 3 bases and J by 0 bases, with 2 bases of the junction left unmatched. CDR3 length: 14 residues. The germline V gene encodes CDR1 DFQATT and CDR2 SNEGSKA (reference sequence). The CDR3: CSARTGGSTDTQYF. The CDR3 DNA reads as TGCAGTGCTAGGACGGGAGGGAGCACAGATACGCAGTATTTT.

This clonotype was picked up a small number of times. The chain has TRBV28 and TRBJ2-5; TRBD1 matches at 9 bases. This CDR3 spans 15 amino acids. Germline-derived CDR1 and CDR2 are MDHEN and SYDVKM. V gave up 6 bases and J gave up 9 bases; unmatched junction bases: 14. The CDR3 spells CASRLYRGLSEAQYF. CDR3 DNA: TGTGCCAGCAGACTCTACAGGGGGCTGAGCGAGGCCCAGTACTTC.

The CDR3 coding sequence is TGTGCCAGCAGCTGGGACGTTAACACTGAAGCTTTCTTT. The encoded protein is CASSWDVNTEAFF. V gene TRBV7-9 combines with J gene TRBJ1-1; a possible D gene is TRBD1 (5 bases). Trimming stripped 4 bases from V and 2 bases from J, with 8 bases between. This CDR3 spans 13 amino acids. Germline loops: CDR1 SEHNR, CDR2 FQNEAQ (reference sequence).

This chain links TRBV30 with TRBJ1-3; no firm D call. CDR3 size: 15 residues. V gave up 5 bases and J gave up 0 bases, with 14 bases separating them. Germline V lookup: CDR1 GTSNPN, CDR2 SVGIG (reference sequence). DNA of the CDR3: TGTGCCTGGCATTCGACGTCCCGCTCTGGAAACACCATATATTTT. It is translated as CAWHSTSRSGNTIYF.

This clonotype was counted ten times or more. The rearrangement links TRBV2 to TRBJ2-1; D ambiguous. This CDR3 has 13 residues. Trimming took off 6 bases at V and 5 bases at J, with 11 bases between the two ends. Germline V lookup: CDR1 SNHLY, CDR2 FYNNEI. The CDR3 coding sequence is TGTGCCAGCAGGGAGAACAACGACAATGAGCAGTTCTTC. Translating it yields CASRENNDNEQFF.